These T cell receptor beta chains were read from a single sample in a study of T-cell reconstitution after alpha-beta-depleted transplantation in children. Using its own MiXCR run on the PCR reads, TCRdb lists one record per CDR3 protein. The table has 800,000 to 1,000,000 distinct CDR3 sequences, about 29% seen once. The sample consisted of PBMCs, mostly from graft donor cells, taken 360 days after TCRalphabeta/CD19-depleted stem cell transplant. The source of these receptors is a boy in the first two years of life who had a stem cell transplant for SCID, so the T cells may come from the graft donor. Each CDR3 is given with its conserved first and last residue. The D gene is left open where the match is weak. Part of the rows lack a size; the others show once, few, many or a class for expanded clones.

D gene,clone size,V gene,J gene,CDR3 protein,CDR3 DNA
TRBD1,.,TRBV6-5,TRBJ2-4,CASSYSGQGPKNIQYF,TGTGCCAGCAGTTACTCGGGACAGGGACCCAAAAACATTCAGTACTTC
.,once,TRBV12-3/TRBV12-4,TRBJ1-1,CASSPDRIVAFF,TGTGCCAGCAGTCCTGACAGGATAGTGGCTTTCTTT
.,few,TRBV27,TRBJ2-1,CASSLGLLSQFF,TGTGCCAGCAGCCTGGGACTCCTGTCGCAGTTCTTC
.,.,TRBV27,TRBJ2-6,CASSLWSPGSGANVLTF,TGTGCCAGCAGTTTATGGAGCCCCGGCTCTGGGGCCAACGTCCTGACTTTC
.,many,TRBV7-6,TRBJ2-7,CASSLEGGGFRYEQYF,TGTGCCAGCAGCTTAGAGGGGGGGGGTTTTAGGTACGAGCAGTACTTC
.,few,TRBV5-1,TRBJ2-3,CASSPNLQGGTDTQYF,TGCGCCAGCAGCCCAAATCTACAGGGTGGCACAGATACGCAGTACTTT
.,few,TRBV20-1,TRBJ1-5,CSARRQAPGQPQHF,TGCAGTGCTAGGAGACAGGCCCCGGGGCAGCCCCAGCATTTT
.,few,TRBV20-1,TRBJ2-7,CSARGTRVVSYEQYF,TGCAGTGCTAGGGGGACAAGGGTAGTTTCCTACGAGCAGTACTTC
.,few,TRBV5-1,TRBJ1-1,CASSSGKTRKTEAFF,TGCGCCAGCAGCTCTGGAAAGACCCGGAAGACTGAAGCTTTCTTT
TRBD1,.,TRBV4-1,TRBJ2-7,CASSHGPIRDRGHEQYF,TGCGCCAGCAGCCACGGTCCCATCCGGGACAGGGGCCACGAGCAGTACTTC
.,.,TRBV27,TRBJ2-2,CASSFVVGSAGELFF,TGTGCCAGCAGTTTTGTTGTGGGATCAGCCGGGGAGCTGTTTTTT
.,few,TRBV19,TRBJ2-3,CASSFGGRSSTDTQYF,TGTGCCAGTAGTTTCGGGGGTAGGAGTAGCACAGATACGCAGTATTTT
TRBD1,few,TRBV20-1,TRBJ2-7,CSARDGQGPYEQYF,TGCAGTGCTAGAGATGGACAGGGCCCCTACGAGCAGTACTTC
TRBD2,few,TRBV27,TRBJ2-7,CASSLSGLAPTNEQYF,TGTGCCAGCAGTTTATCGGGACTAGCGCCCACAAACGAGCAGTACTTC
.,.,TRBV12-3/TRBV12-4,TRBJ1-1,CASSTPWGAFF,TGTGCCAGCAGTACTCCATGGGGGGCTTTCTTT